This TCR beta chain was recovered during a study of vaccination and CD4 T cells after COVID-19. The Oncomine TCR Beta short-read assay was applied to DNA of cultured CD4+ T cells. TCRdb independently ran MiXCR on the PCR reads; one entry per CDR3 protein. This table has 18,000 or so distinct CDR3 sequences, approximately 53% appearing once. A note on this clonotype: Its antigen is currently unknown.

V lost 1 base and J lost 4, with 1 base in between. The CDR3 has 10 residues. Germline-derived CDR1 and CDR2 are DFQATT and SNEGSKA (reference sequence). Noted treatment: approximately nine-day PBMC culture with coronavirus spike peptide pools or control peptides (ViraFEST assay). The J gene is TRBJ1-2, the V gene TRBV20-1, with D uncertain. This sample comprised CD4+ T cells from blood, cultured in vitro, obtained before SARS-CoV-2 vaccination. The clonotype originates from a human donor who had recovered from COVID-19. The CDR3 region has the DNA TGCAGTGCTAGAGGCTATGGCTACACCTTC. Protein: CSARGYGYTF.